This TCR beta chain appears in the sequencing data of a study of technical replicates of blood from a handful of donors listed by TCRdb under 2017. This clone was seen once. Its cognate antigen has yet to be identified. One base away there is no much larger clone; base qualities are not given. Libraries were built with the immunoSEQ multiplex PCR assay. TCRdb re-hosts the immuneACCESS table, in-frame sequences only. Its copies lack some clones; in the studies checked, an unresolved V gene accounts for under half of them, and the cause for the rest is not known. This sample has 82,000 or so clones in its table, and 96% of those were observed once. The ten largest account for 0.3% to 0.45% of the sample. The CDR3 goes from the cysteine to the phenylalanine over 15 residues. Left in the record is the CDR3 DNA by itself, 45 bases read in frame from the first base. Sequences MNHEY (CDR1) and SVGAGI (CDR2) are obtained from the germline V gene. V has 6 bases trimmed and J has 3 bases trimmed; junction bases matching no gene number 7.

Sequencing was done on a sample of T cells isolated from PBMCs. The clonotype was recovered from a human donor in good health. The chain is encoded by TRBV6-5 joined to TRBJ2-1; 8 middle bases align to TRBD2. The CDR3 region has the sequence CASSQGLAGYNEQFF. In nucleotide form, the sequence is TGTGCCAGCAGCCAGGGGCTAGCGGGCTACAATGAGCAGTTCTTC.